These 18 T cell receptor beta chains were sequenced from one sample in a study of blood T cell repertoires in COVID-19. Data came from immunoSEQ multiplex PCR; TCRdb stores just in-frame clones and leaves some out. The sample consists of 120,000 to 150,000 clones, approximately 84% of them appearing once. Sample: PBMCs or T cells enriched from blood (not recorded which). These receptors were taken from a woman in her late teens or twenties who had been exposed to COVID-19.

V usage is TRBV24-1 and J usage is TRBJ2-1; no clear D gene. V lost 2 bases to trimming and J lost 9 bases, with 10 bases between them. Germline CDR1 reads KGHDR; CDR2 reads SFDVKD. CDR3 length equals 13 residues. The CDR3 DNA reads as TGTGCCACCAGTGATTGGGCTGAGAGTGAGCAGTTCTTC. It codes for CATSDWAESEQFF.

This chain uses TRBV7-2 with TRBJ2-7, with 10 bases fitting TRBD2. The CDR3 consists of 19 residues. The germline CDR1 and CDR2 sequences are SGHTA and FQGNSA. J gave up 4 bases and V 1 base, and 16 bases lay outside the gene matches. CDR3 sequence reads: CASSLGPSGSHPYPYEQYF. The CDR3 coding sequence is TGTGCCAGCAGCTTAGGTCCTAGCGGGAGTCACCCCTATCCGTACGAGCAGTACTTC.

There are a few counts of this clone. The CDR3 DNA follows: TGCGCCAGCAGCTTGGTCGGTCCAGCGGAGCAGTTCTTC. This gives the protein CASSLVGPAEQFF. The chain uses TRBV5-1 and TRBJ2-1; D call uncertain. In germline, CDR1 is SGHRS, CDR2 YFSETQ. The CDR3 is 13 amino acids. Trimming cost V 0 bases and J 10 bases, with 11 bases left between them.

V and J are TRBV5-1 and TRBJ2-7, with TRBD2 matching over 13 bases. J lost 3 bases, V lost 4 bases, and 7 bases had no gene match. Germline CDR1 reads SGHRS; CDR2 reads YFSETQ. The CDR3 is 16 residues long. DNA of the CDR3: TGCGCCAGCAGCATCGGGACTAGCGGGATAGGCTACGAGCAGTACTTC. Translated, it gives CASSIGTSGIGYEQYF.

The rearrangement joins TRBV11-3 to TRBJ2-1; 8 positions match TRBD2. The germline V gene has CDR1 SGHNT and CDR2 YENEEA. The CDR3 is made up of 14 amino acids. Trimming took 2 bases from V and 4 from J; bases not matched to a gene: 1. The CDR3 is CASSLTSGYNEQFF. The CDR3 region has the DNA TGTGCCAGCAGCTTAACTAGCGGATACAATGAGCAGTTCTTC.

The gene calls are TRBV3-1 (or the pseudogene TRBV3-2) and TRBJ2-5, with 10 positions matching TRBD2. This CDR3 spans 12 amino acids. Germline V lookup: CDR1 LGHDT, CDR2 YNNKEL (reference sequence). V gave up 8 bases and J gave up 5 bases; unmatched junction bases: 2. Here the CDR3 reads CASGGLAETQYF. In DNA form, the CDR3 reads TGTGCCAGCGGGGGACTAGCGGAGACCCAGTACTTC.

The V gene is TRBV4-1, the J gene TRBJ2-1; the match to TRBD2 covers 10 bases. CDR3 length: 16 amino acids. CDR1 is MGHRA, CDR2 YSYEKL, per germline. The V segment lost 0 bases and the J segment 10 bases; nucleotides outside the gene matches: 9. The CDR3 sequence is CASSQEWPSGSREQFF. For the CDR3, the DNA is TGCGCCAGCAGCCAAGAATGGCCTAGCGGGAGCAGGGAGCAGTTCTTC.

V and J are TRBV6-2 or TRBV6-3 and TRBJ1-5; no definite D call. With 3 bases removed from V and 4 bases from J, the gap between germline ends came to 10 bases. Germline-derived CDR1 and CDR2 are MNHEY and SVGEGT. The CDR3 runs 14 residues. The CDR3 is CASSYYGRNQPQHF. The CDR3, as DNA: TGTGCCAGCAGTTATTATGGCAGAAATCAGCCCCAGCATTTT.

The chain carries TRBV6-2 or TRBV6-3 and TRBJ2-3; D unresolved. With 2 bases removed from V and 7 bases from J, the gap between germline ends came to 10 bases. CDR1 is MNHEY and CDR2 is SVGEGT in the germline V gene. The CDR3 is made up of 13 amino acids. This chain's CDR3 is CASSYDGVNTQYF. In DNA form, the CDR3 reads TGTGCCAGCAGTTACGACGGAGTGAATACGCAGTATTTT.

The J gene is TRBJ1-6, the V gene TRBV18; 9 nucleotides match TRBD1. Germline assignment: CDR1 KGHSH and CDR2 LQKENI. The CDR3 length is 17 residues. J was trimmed by 9 bases and V by 3 bases; bases with no gene match: 12. The DNA for the CDR3 is TGTGCCAGCTCACCCGTACTGCCGGGACAGGGCATTTCACCCCTCCACTTT. It yields the protein CASSPVLPGQGISPLHF.

The J gene is TRBJ2-7, the V gene TRBV19; D ambiguous. CDR3 size: 12 residues. V gave up 4 bases and J gave up 3 bases, with 7 bases separating them. Germline loops: CDR1 LNHDA, CDR2 SQIVND (reference sequence). CDR3 DNA: TGTGCCAGTAGTAGAAACAGCTACGAGCAGTACTTC. This encodes CASSRNSYEQYF.

The CDR3 DNA sequence: TGTGCCAGCAGCTTACCCAATCTGAACACTGAAGCTTTCTTT. It specifies CASSLPNLNTEAFF. This chain connects TRBV11-2 to TRBJ1-1; D unclear. The CDR3 loop spans 14 amino acids. The V end was cut by 2 bases, the J end by 0 bases, with 7 bases between. The germline V gene has CDR1 SGHAT and CDR2 FQNNGV.

This clone came up once. This chain joins TRBV5-1 and TRBJ1-6, with a possible D match to TRBD1 (6 bases). Per germline, CDR1 SGHRS and CDR2 YFSETQ. The CDR3 totals 14 residues. V gave up 4 bases and J gave up 9 bases, with 14 bases separating them. The CDR3 DNA reads TGCGCCAGCAGCGCAGGGGTTGGGGTTTCACCCCTCCACTTT. This codes for CASSAGVGVSPLHF.

As DNA, the CDR3 is TGTGCCAGCAGCCAAGGATCTCGGGAAGCGGAAAATGAGCAGTTCTTC. It encodes CASSQGSREAENEQFF. The genes are TRBV4-2 and TRBJ2-1; perhaps TRBD2 as D (5 bases). Germline V gene lookup returns CDR1 LGHNA and CDR2 YNFKEQ. The CDR3 spans 16 residues. Trimming left V 1 base short and J 7 bases short, with 17 bases between.

The chain joins TRBV30 to TRBJ1-6; TRBD1 agrees at 9 bases. Germline V gene data show CDR1 as GTSNPN and CDR2 as SVGIG (reference sequence). The V and J ends lost 5 bases and 6 bases, in that order; junction bases with no gene match: 5. This CDR3 is 14 amino acids long. The CDR3 DNA sequence: TGTGCCTGGGGGACAGGGCCACGTAATTCACCCCTCCACTTT. Amino acids: CAWGTGPRNSPLHF.

The CDR3 DNA reads as TGTGCCAGCAGGCGGGACAGGGGGTTCGCCTACGAGCAGTACTTC. Its translation is CASRRDRGFAYEQYF. This chain uses TRBV28 with TRBJ2-7; 11 bases match TRBD1. The CDR3 sequence is 15 residues long. The trim removed 6 bases at V and 2 bases at J, leaving 6 bases unmatched. CDR1 and CDR2 (germline): MDHEN, SYDVKM. The entire variable domain, with the rest obtained from reference TRBV28 and TRBJ2-7, is as follows: DVKVTQSSRYLVKRTGEKVFLECVQDMDHENMFWYRQDPGLGLRLIYFSYDVKMKEKGDIPEGYSVSREKKERFSLILESASTNQTSMYLCASRRDRGFAYEQYFGPGTRLTVT.

The chain is built from TRBV18 and TRBJ2-1; 7 bases align to TRBD1. From germline, CDR1 is KGHSH and CDR2 LQKENI. V was pared by 3 bases and J by 5 bases, with 7 bases of the junction left unmatched. The CDR3 loop spans 15 amino acids. The CDR3: CASSPSGTANNEQFF. In nucleotides, the CDR3 is TGTGCCAGCTCACCCTCCGGGACAGCAAACAATGAGCAGTTCTTC.

The rearrangement joins TRBV7-8 to TRBJ2-1, with D uncertain. The germline CDR1 and CDR2 sequences are SGHVS and FQNEAQ. Trimming removed 6 bases from V and 0 bases from J, with 15 bases in between. This CDR3 region has 16 residues. The CDR3 DNA reads TGTGCCAGCAGTGTAGCACGTGCTAGCTCCTACAATGAGCAGTTCTTC. This translates into CASSVARASSYNEQFF.